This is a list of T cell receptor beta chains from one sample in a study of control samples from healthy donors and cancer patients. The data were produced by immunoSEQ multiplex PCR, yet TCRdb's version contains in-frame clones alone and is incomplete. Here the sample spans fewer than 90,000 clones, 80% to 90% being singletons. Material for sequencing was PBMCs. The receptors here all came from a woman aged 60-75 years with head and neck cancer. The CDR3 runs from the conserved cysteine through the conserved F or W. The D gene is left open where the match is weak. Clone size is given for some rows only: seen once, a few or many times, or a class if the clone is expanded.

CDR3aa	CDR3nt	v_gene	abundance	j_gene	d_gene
CASSVEGASSESSYNEQFF	TGTGCCAGCAGCGTAGAAGGGGCTAGCTCAGAGAGCTCCTACAATGAGCAGTTCTTC	TRBV9	.	TRBJ2-1	.
CASSQEVEKPNEQFF	TGTGCCAGCAGCCAAGAGGTAGAAAAACCCAATGAGCAGTTCTTC	TRBV4-2	.	TRBJ2-1	.
CASSIDGTPRNQPQHF	TGTGCCAGTAGTATAGACGGGACCCCTCGCAATCAGCCCCAGCATTTT	TRBV19	.	TRBJ1-5	.
CATSAVVTSGSPYEQYF	TGTGCCACCAGTGCCGTGGTTACTAGCGGGAGTCCCTACGAGCAGTACTTC	TRBV24-1	.	TRBJ2-7	TRBD2
CAWSVGILDEQFF	TGTGCCTGGAGCGTGGGTATTTTGGATGAGCAGTTCTTC	TRBV30	.	TRBJ2-1	.
CASSTTGQNTGELFF	TGCGCCAGCAGCACCACGGGACAGAACACCGGGGAGCTGTTTTTT	TRBV5-1	.	TRBJ2-2	.
CASSRQLNSPLHF	TGTGCCAGCAGTCGGCAGCTAAATTCACCCCTCCACTTT	TRBV6-5	.	TRBJ1-6	.
CASSHPDRGNGYTF	TGTGCCAGCAGCCATCCAGACAGGGGAAACGGCTACACCTTC	TRBV3-1/TRBV3-2	once	TRBJ1-2	TRBD1
CASHQLAGVSETQYF	TGCGCCAGCCACCAACTAGCGGGAGTGTCGGAGACCCAGTACTTC	TRBV5-1	.	TRBJ2-5	TRBD2
CASSPPGQEHGYTF	TGTGCCAGCTCACCCCCGGGACAGGAACATGGCTACACCTTC	TRBV18	.	TRBJ1-2	TRBD1
CSASSGGRRYEQYF	TGCAGTGCTAGTTCGGGGGGCCGGCGGTACGAGCAGTACTTC	TRBV20-1	.	TRBJ2-7	.
CSVGTSGRINEQFF	TGCAGCGTTGGGACTAGCGGGAGGATTAATGAGCAGTTCTTC	TRBV29-1	once	TRBJ2-1	TRBD2
CASSLERSSFYEQYF	TGTGCCAGCAGCTTGGAACGATCCAGCTTCTACGAGCAGTACTTC	TRBV5-4	.	TRBJ2-7	.
CASNPDGPNTGELFF	TGTGCCAGCAATCCGGACGGACCGAACACCGGGGAGCTGTTTTTT	TRBV2	.	TRBJ2-2	.
CASSPEGTGELFF	TGTGCCAGCAGCCCCGAGGGCACCGGGGAGCTGTTTTTT	TRBV7-2	few	TRBJ2-2	.
CASSQSQFPTNEKLFF	TGCGCCAGCAGTCAATCCCAGTTTCCAACTAATGAAAAACTGTTTTTT	TRBV23-1	.	TRBJ1-4	.
CASSIVAARVYFEAFF	TGTGCCAGTAGTATAGTCGCAGCCCGGGTGTATTTTGAAGCTTTCTTT	TRBV19	.	TRBJ1-1	.
CASSQVFFSTSGSSDTQYF	TGCGCCAGCAGCCAAGTCTTTTTTTCTACTAGCGGGAGTTCAGATACGCAGTATTTT	TRBV4-3	.	TRBJ2-3	TRBD2
CAWSVKKGSNQPQHF	TGTGCCTGGAGTGTAAAGAAAGGTAGCAATCAGCCCCAGCATTTT	TRBV30	.	TRBJ1-5	.
CASSEAVGNTGELFF	TGTGCCAGCAGTGAAGCCGTTGGGAACACCGGGGAGCTGTTTTTT	TRBV6-1	.	TRBJ2-2	.